This TCR beta chain was captured in a study of identical twins. A word on this clonotype: Antigen: not known.

Findings of the study overall: Abundant cord blood beta clonotypes carried fewer insertions; memory repertoires showed none. Beta out-of-frame twin sharing showed a weaker excess.

This CDR3 comprises 14 residues. The germline CDR1 and CDR2 sequences are SGHRS and YFSETQ. Deletions cut 4 bases from V and 3 bases from J, with 14 bases between. TCRdb used MiXCR to reprocess the 5' RACE reads, holding one entry per CDR3 protein. This sample has around 500,000 distinct CDR3 sequences, with 12% to 15% found just once. The sample was also reused in another study, on yellow fever vaccine responses in identical twins.

This sequence was found in a woman under 30 in good health. V gene TRBV5-1 combines with J gene TRBJ2-7, with TRBD1 as a possible D gene (5 bases). Sample: CD4+ T cells sorted from blood. The CDR3 loop is CASSPERTLYEQYF. In DNA, the CDR3 is TGCGCCAGCAGCCCGGAACGGACACTCTACGAGCAGTACTTC.